These T cell receptor beta chains were read from a single sample in a study of identical twins. TCRdb reprocessed the 5' RACE reads with MiXCR, giving one entry per CDR3 protein. Here the sample spans hundreds of thousands of distinct CDR3 sequences, 10% to 15% being singletons. This sample also belongs to another study, concerning yellow fever vaccine responses in identical twins.

Sample: PBMCs. These receptors all come from a young woman in good health. Each CDR3 is given with its conserved first and last residue. Fields, in order: clone size, J gene, V gene, D gene, CDR3 protein, CDR3 DNA. D genes are given only for firm matches. Rows may omit the clone size; those that give it use once, few, many or a size class.

size: few
J: TRBJ2-3
V: TRBV24-1
D: .
CDR3: CATSDFIKTSTDTQYF
DNA: TGTGCCACCAGTGATTTCATAAAGACTAGCACAGATACGCAGTATTTT

size: .
J: TRBJ2-1
V: TRBV5-5
D: TRBD2
CDR3: CASSSPGLGPFF
DNA: TGTGCCAGCAGCTCCCCGGGACTAGGCCCGTTCTTC

size: .
J: TRBJ2-1
V: TRBV28
D: .
CDR3: CASSPPPRRTSYNEQFF
DNA: TGTGCCAGCAGTCCACCCCCTCGACGGACCTCCTACAATGAGCAGTTCTTC

size: .
J: TRBJ2-2
V: TRBV7-8
D: TRBD2
CDR3: CASRPGLAGGRNTGELFF
DNA: TGTGCCAGCAGGCCGGGACTAGCGGGGGGTCGGAACACCGGGGAGCTGTTTTTT

size: many
J: TRBJ1-1
V: TRBV5-1
D: TRBD1
CDR3: CASSFRGHGTEAFF
DNA: TGCGCCAGCAGCTTCAGGGGGCATGGCACTGAAGCTTTCTTT

size: few
J: TRBJ1-3
V: TRBV18
D: .
CDR3: CASSDRRSGNTIYF
DNA: TGTGCCAGCTCCGACAGACGCTCTGGAAACACCATATATTTT

size: once
J: TRBJ2-3
V: TRBV10-2
D: .
CDR3: CASCEANTQYF
DNA: TGCGCCAGCTGTGAGGCCAATACGCAGTATTTT

size: few
J: TRBJ2-1
V: TRBV3-1
D: TRBD1
CDR3: CASSHRTPGQGVKNEQFF
DNA: TGTGCCAGCAGCCATCGTACCCCGGGACAGGGGGTGAAGAATGAGCAGTTCTTC

size: .
J: TRBJ1-1
V: TRBV5-5
D: .
CDR3: CASSFLGAVNTEAFF
DNA: TGTGCCAGCAGCTTCCTCGGGGCAGTGAACACTGAAGCTTTCTTT

size: .
J: TRBJ2-3
V: TRBV7-3
D: TRBD2
CDR3: CASSLAGRVFDTQYF
DNA: TGTGCCAGCAGCTTAGCCGGGAGGGTTTTTGATACGCAGTATTTT

size: few
J: TRBJ2-1
V: TRBV6-5
D: .
CDR3: CASSYPTGKMGEQFF
DNA: TGTGCCAGCAGTTACCCTACGGGAAAGATGGGTGAGCAGTTCTTC

size: few
J: TRBJ2-7
V: TRBV25-1
D: .
CDR3: CASSAWGYEQYF
DNA: TGTGCCAGCAGTGCATGGGGTTACGAGCAGTACTTC

size: many
J: TRBJ2-1
V: TRBV12-3/TRBV12-4
D: TRBD2
CDR3: CASSEGLGSYNEQFF
DNA: TGTGCCAGCAGCGAGGGACTAGGGAGTTACAATGAGCAGTTCTTC

size: many
J: TRBJ2-2
V: TRBV6-1
D: .
CDR3: CASSPATGNTGELFF
DNA: TGTGCCAGCTCTCCCGCGACAGGGAACACCGGGGAGCTGTTTTTT

size: few
J: TRBJ1-2
V: TRBV2
D: .
CDR3: CASSDEQNYGYTF
DNA: TGTGCCAGCAGTGACGAACAGAACTATGGCTACACCTTC

size: .
J: TRBJ2-7
V: TRBV20-1
D: .
CDR3: CSASQRIYEQYF
DNA: TGCAGTGCTAGTCAGCGGATCTACGAGCAGTACTTC

size: few
J: TRBJ1-2
V: TRBV18
D: .
CDR3: CASSPPVSPNYGYTF
DNA: TGTGCCAGCTCACCACCAGTGAGCCCTAACTATGGCTACACCTTC

size: .
J: TRBJ1-3
V: TRBV6-1
D: .
CDR3: CASSGTGSGGNTIYF
DNA: TGTGCCAGCAGTGGAACAGGCTCGGGAGGAAACACCATATATTTT

size: .
J: TRBJ2-1
V: TRBV14
D: TRBD2
CDR3: CASSQTRLAGEQFF
DNA: TGTGCCAGCAGCCAAACTAGACTAGCCGGTGAGCAGTTCTTC

size: few
J: TRBJ2-1
V: TRBV4-2
D: TRBD1
CDR3: CASGRDRVDNEQFF
DNA: TGTGCCAGCGGCCGGGACAGGGTAGACAATGAGCAGTTCTTC

size: .
J: TRBJ2-1
V: TRBV2
D: TRBD2
CDR3: CASSAGGLAGRTYNEQFF
DNA: TGTGCCAGCAGCGCCGGGGGGTTGGCGGGACGAACTTACAATGAGCAGTTCTTC

size: .
J: TRBJ1-1
V: TRBV29-1
D: .
CDR3: CSVAPTLGSTEAFF
DNA: TGCAGCGTTGCCCCCACCCTGGGGAGCACTGAAGCTTTCTTT

size: .
J: TRBJ2-6
V: TRBV29-1
D: TRBD1
CDR3: CSVGDRGTGANVLTF
DNA: TGCAGCGTTGGGGACAGGGGAACTGGGGCCAACGTCCTGACTTTC